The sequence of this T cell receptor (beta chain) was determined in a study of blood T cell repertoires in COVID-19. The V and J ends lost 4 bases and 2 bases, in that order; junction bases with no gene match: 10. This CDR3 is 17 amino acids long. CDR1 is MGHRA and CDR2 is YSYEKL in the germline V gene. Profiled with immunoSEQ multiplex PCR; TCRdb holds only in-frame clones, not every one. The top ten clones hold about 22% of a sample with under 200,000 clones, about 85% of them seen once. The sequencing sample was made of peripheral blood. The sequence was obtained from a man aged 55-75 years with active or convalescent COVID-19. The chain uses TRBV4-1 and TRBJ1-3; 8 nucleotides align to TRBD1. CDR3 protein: CASSRQLGQGTGNTIYF. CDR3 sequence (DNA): TGCGCCAGCAGCCGCCAACTCGGACAGGGCACTGGAAACACCATATATTTT.